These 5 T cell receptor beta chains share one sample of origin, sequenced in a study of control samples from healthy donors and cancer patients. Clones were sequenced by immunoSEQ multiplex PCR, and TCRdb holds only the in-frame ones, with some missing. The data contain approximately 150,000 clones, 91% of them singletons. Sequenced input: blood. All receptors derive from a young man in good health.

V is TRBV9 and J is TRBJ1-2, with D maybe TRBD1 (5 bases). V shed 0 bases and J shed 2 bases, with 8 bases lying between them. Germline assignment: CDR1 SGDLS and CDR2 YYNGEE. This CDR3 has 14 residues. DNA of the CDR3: TGTGCCAGCAGCGTAGGACAGAGCAACTATGGCTACACCTTC. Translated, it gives CASSVGQSNYGYTF.

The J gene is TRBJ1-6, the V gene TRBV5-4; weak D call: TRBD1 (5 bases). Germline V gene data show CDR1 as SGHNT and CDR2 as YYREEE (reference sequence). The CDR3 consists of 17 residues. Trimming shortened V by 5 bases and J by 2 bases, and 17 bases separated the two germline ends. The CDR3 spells CASSPRGDSTYNSPLHF. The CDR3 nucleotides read TGTGCCAGCAGTCCCCGCGGGGACTCAACCTATAATTCACCCCTCCACTTT.

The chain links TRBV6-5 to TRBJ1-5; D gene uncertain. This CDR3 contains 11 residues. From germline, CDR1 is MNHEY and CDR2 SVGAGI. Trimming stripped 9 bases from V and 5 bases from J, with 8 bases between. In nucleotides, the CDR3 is TGTGCCAGTGGGGAGGATCAGCCCCAGCATTTT. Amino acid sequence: CASGEDQPQHF.

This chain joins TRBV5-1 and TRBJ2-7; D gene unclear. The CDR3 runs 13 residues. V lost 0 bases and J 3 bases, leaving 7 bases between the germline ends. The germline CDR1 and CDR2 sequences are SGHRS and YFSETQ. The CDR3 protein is CASSLGPDYEQYF. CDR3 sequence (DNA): TGCGCCAGCAGCTTGGGCCCGGACTACGAGCAGTACTTC.

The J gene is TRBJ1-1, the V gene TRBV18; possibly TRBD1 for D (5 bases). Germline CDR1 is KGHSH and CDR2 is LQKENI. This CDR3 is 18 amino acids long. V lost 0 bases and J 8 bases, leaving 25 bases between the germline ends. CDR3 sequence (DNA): TGTGCCAGCTCACCACCGATTCTCGACAGCCCGATGGGAATCGAAGCTTTCTTT. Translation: CASSPPILDSPMGIEAFF.